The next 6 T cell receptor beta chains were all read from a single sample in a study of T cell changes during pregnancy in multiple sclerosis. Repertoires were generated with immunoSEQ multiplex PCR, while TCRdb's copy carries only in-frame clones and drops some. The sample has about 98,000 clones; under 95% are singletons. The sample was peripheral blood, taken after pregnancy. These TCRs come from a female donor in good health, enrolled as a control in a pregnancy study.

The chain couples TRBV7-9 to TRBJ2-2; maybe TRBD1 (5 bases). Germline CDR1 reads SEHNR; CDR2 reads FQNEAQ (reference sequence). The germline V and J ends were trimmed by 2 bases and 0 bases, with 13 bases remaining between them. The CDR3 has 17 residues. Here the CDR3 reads CASSLSINRPNTGELFF. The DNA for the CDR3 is TGTGCCAGCAGCTTATCGATTAACAGGCCGAACACCGGGGAGCTGTTTTTT.

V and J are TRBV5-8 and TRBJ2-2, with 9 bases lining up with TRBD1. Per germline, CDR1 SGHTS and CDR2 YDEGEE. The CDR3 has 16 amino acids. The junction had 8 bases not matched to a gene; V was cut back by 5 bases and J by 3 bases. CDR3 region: CASSYGQGFDTGELFF. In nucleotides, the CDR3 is TGTGCCAGCAGTTACGGACAGGGGTTCGACACCGGGGAGCTGTTTTTT.

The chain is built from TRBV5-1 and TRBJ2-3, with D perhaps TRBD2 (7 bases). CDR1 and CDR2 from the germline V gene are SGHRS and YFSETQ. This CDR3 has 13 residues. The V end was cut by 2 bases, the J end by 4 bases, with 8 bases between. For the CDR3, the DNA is TGCGCCAGCAGCTTCGGGGGGCCAGATACGCAGTATTTT. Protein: CASSFGGPDTQYF.

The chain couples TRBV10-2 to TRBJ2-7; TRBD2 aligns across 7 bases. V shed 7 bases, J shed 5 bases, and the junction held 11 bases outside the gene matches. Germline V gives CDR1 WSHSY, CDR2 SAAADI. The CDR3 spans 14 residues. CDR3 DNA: TGCGCCAGCACATTGGGGTGGCGGGAGAACGAGCAGTACTTC. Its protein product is CASTLGWRENEQYF.

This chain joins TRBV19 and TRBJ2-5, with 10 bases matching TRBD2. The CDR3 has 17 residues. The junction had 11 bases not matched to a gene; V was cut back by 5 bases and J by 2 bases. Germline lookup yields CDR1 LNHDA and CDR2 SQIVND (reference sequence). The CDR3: CASSVLAGLGSQETQYF. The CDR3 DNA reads TGTGCCAGTAGTGTACTAGCGGGATTAGGGTCACAAGAGACCCAGTACTTC.

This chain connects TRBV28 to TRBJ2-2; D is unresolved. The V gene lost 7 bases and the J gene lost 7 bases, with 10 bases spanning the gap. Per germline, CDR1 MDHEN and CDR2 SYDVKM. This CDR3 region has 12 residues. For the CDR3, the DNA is TGTGCCAGCACTACCCCCCGCGGGGAGCTGTTTTTT. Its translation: CASTTPRGELFF.